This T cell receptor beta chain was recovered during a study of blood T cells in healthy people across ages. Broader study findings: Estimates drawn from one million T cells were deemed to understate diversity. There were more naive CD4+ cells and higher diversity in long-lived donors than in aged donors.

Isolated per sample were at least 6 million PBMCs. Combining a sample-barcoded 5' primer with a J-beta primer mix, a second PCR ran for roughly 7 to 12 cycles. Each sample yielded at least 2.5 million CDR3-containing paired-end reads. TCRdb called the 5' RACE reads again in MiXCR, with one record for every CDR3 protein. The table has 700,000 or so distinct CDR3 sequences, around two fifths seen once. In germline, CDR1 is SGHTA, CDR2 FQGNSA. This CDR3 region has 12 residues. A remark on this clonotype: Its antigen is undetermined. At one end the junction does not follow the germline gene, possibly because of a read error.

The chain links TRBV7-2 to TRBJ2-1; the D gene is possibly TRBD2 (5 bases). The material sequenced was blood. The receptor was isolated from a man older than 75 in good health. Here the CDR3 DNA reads TGTGCTAGCAGCTTAGTACCGGGGGAGCAGTTCTTC. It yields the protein CASSLVPGEQFF.